This T cell receptor (beta chain) was identified in a study of regulatory T cells in long-lasting Graves disease. The sample holds one count of this clonotype. The CDR3 loop spans 16 amino acids. V shed 4 bases and J shed 1 base, with 17 bases lying between them. CDR1 is SGHNT and CDR2 is YYREEE in the germline V gene (reference sequence). Construction of TCR beta libraries relied on iRepertoire HTBI primers and on Arm-PCR targeting CDR3 regions. TCRdb re-analysed the multiplex PCR reads in MiXCR, keeping a single row per CDR3 protein. Among roughly 400,000 distinct CDR3 sequences listed, about 15% were seen once. Time point indicated: newly diagnosed GD, antithyroid drugs for less than 3 months. PBMC RNA served as the TCR library source. The sample was also linked to a second study, of T cells in Graves' hyperthyroidism and ophthalmopathy.

The J gene is TRBJ1-1, the V gene TRBV5-4; tentatively, D is TRBD1 (6 bases). This sequence was found in a woman aged 40 to 55 with Graves disease. The sequencing here drew on peripheral blood mononuclear cells (PBMCs), taken at new diagnosis, from a patient treated with antithyroid drugs. The chain's CDR3 is CASSLWAGTTNTEAFF. DNA of the CDR3: TGTGCCAGCAGCCTTTGGGCCGGGACAACGAACACTGAAGCTTTCTTT.